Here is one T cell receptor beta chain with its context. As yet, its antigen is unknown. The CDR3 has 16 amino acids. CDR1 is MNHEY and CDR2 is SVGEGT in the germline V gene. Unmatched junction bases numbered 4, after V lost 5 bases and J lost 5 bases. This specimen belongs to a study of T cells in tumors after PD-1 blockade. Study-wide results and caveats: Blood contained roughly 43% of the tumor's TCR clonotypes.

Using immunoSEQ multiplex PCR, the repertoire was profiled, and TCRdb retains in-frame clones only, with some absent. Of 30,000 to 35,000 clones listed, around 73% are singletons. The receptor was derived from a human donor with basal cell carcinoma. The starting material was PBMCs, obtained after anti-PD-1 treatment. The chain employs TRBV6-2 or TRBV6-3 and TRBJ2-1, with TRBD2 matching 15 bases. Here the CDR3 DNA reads TGTGCCAGCAGTCAAGGACTAGCGGGAGGGGACAATGAGCAGTTCTTC. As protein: CASSQGLAGGDNEQFF.